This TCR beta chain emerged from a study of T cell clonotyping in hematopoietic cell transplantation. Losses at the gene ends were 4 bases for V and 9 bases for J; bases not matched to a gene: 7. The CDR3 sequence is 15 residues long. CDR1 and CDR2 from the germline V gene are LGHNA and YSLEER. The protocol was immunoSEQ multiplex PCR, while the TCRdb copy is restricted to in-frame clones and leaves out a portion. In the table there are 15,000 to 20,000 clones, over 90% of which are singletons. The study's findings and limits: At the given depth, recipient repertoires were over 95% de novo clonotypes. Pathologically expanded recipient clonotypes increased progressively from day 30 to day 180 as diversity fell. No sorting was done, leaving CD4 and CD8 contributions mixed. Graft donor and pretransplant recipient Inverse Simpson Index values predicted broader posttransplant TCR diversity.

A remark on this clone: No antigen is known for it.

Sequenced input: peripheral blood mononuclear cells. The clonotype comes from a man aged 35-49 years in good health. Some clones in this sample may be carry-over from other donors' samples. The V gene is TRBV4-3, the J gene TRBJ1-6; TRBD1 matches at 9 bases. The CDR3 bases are TGCGCCAGCAGCCCCATACAGGGGGCACCTTCACCCCTCCACTTT. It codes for CASSPIQGAPSPLHF.